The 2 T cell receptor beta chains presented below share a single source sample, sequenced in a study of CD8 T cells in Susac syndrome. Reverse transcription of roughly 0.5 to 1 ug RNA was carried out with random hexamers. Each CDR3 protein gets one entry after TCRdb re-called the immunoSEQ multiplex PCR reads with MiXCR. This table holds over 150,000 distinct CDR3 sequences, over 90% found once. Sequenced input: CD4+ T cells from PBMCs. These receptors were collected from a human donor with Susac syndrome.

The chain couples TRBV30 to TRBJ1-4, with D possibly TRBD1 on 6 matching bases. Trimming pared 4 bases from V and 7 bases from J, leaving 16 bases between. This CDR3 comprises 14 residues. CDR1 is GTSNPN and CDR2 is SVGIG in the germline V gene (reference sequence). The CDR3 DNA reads TGTGCCTGGATGGCGGACAGCTTTGGTGAAAAACTGTTTTTT. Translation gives CAWMADSFGEKLFF.

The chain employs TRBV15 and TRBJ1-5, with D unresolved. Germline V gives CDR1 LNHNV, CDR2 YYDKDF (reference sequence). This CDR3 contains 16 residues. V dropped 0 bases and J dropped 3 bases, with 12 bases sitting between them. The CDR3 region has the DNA TGTGCCACCAGCAGAGATAGGAGGGTCTCCAATCAGCCCCAGCATTTT. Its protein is CATSRDRRVSNQPQHF.